This T cell receptor (beta chain) stems from a study of beta chain features in type 1 diabetes. The study's findings and limits: People with Type 1 diabetes carried modestly yet significantly shorter TCRB CDR3s in all four CD4+ subsets.

Concerning this clone: The antigen is unknown.

CDR1 is SEHNR and CDR2 is FQNEAQ in the germline V gene (reference sequence). The CDR3 contains 14 residues. V lost 3 bases and J lost 3, with 12 bases in between. Sequenced material consisted of expressed TCRB transcripts (all of the isolated RNA was reverse transcribed). Naive, central memory and regulatory T cell samples averaged roughly 4 million reads. Here immunoSEQ multiplex PCR was the method, and the copy in TCRdb shows in-frame clones only, minus some. The sample shows around 260,000 clones, roughly 24% of them seen only once. Sorting produced populations that all topped 95% purity. The chain has TRBV7-9 and TRBJ2-7; perhaps TRBD2 as D (6 bases). Sequencing was done on a sample of naive CD4+ T cells from blood. This sequence was found in a woman aged 30 to 39 with type 1 diabetes. CDR3 loop: CASSFPEEGYEQYF. DNA for the CDR3: TGTGCCAGCAGCTTTCCGGAGGAGGGCTACGAGCAGTACTTC. The full variable domain, completed using reference TRBV7-9 and TRBJ2-7, is DTGVSQNPRHKITKRGQNVTFRCDPISEHNRLYWYRQTLGQGPEFLTYFQNEAQLEKSRLLSDRFSAERPKGSFSTLEIQRTEQGDSAMYLCASSFPEEGYEQYFGPGTRLTVT.